The clone carrying this T cell receptor (beta chain) was found a few times. Its antigen is as yet unknown. This specimen comes from a study of cytomegalovirus exposure and HLA in healthy donors. Study-wide results and caveats: One variant, a missense change in DCLRE1C, was linked in a later analysis to TCR beta V- and J-gene trimming.

Vbeta (60) and Jbeta (13) primers were used in the PCR. Assay: immunoSEQ multiplex PCR; the TCRdb copy retains only in-frame clones and omits some. The sample holds roughly 190,000 clones, approximately 80% seen once. Sample: PBMCs. The receptor was derived from a man between 35 and 55 years old in good health and CMV-seropositive.

DNA of the CDR3: TGTGCCAGTAGTATTCGGCAGGCTGGAGAAAAACTGTTTTTT. It translates to CASSIRQAGEKLFF. The gene calls are TRBV19 and TRBJ1-4; D is unclear. CDR1 and CDR2 from the germline V gene are LNHDA and SQIVND (reference sequence). The CDR3 sequence is 14 residues long. V was shortened by 3 bases and J by 8 bases, with 13 bases between the two germline ends.